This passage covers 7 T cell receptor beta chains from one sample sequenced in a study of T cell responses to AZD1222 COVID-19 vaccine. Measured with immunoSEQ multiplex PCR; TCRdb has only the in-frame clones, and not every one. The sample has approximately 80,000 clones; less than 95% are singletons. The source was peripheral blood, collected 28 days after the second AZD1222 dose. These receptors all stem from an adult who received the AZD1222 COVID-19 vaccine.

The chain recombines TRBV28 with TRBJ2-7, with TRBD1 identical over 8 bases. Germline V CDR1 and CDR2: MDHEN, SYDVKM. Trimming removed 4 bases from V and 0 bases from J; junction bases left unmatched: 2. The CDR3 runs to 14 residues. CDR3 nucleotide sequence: TGTGCCAGCAGTTCGGACAGGGACTCCTACGAGCAGTACTTC. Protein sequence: CASSSDRDSYEQYF.

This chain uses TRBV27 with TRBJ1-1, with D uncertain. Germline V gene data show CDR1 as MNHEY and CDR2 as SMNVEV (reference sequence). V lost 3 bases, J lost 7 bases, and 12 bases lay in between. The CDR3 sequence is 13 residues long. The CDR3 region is CASSLSVRYEAFF. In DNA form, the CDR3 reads TGTGCCAGCAGTTTGTCCGTCAGGTATGAAGCTTTCTTT.

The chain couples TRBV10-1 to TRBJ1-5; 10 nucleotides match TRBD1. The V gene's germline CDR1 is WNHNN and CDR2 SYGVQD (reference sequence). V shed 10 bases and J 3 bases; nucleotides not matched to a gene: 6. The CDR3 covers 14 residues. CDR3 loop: CATLDRGFNQPQHF. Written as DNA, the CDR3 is TGCGCCACCCTGGACAGGGGGTTCAATCAGCCCCAGCATTTT.

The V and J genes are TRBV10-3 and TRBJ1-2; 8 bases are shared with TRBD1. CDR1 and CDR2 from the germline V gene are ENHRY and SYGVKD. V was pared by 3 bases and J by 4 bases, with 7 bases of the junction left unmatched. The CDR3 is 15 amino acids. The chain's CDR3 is CAISDETGVGYGYTF. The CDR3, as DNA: TGTGCCATCAGTGACGAGACAGGGGTGGGCTATGGCTACACCTTC.

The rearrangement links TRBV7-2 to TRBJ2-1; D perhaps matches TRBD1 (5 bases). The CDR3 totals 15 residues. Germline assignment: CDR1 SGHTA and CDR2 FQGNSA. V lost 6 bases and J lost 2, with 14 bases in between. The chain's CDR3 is CASRTQGSPYNEQFF. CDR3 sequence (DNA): TGTGCCAGCAGAACTCAGGGTTCTCCCTACAATGAGCAGTTCTTC.

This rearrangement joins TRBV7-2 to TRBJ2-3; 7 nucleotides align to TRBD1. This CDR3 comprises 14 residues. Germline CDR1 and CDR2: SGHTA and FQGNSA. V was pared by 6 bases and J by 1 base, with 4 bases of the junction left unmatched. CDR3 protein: CASRDTGGTDTQYF. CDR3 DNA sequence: TGTGCCAGCAGGGATACAGGGGGCACAGATACGCAGTATTTT.

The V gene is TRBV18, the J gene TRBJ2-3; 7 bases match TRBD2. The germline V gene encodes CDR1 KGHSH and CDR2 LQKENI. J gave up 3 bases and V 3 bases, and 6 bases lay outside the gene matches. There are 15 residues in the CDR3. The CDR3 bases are TGTGCCAGCTCACCCGGGAGGCTAGGGACAGATACGCAGTATTTT. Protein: CASSPGRLGTDTQYF.